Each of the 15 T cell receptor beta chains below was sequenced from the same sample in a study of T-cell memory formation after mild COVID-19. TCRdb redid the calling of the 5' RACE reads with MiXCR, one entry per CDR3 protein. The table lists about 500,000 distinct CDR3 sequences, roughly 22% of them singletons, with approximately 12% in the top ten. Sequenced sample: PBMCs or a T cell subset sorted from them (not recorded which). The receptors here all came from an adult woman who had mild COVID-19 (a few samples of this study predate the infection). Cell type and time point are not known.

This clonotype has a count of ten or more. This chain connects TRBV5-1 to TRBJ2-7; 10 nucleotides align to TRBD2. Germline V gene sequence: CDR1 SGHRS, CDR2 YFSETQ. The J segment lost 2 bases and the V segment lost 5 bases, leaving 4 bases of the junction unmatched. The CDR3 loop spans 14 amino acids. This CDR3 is CASRVTSGPYEQYF. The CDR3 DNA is TGCGCCAGCAGAGTGACTAGCGGGCCCTACGAGCAGTACTTC.

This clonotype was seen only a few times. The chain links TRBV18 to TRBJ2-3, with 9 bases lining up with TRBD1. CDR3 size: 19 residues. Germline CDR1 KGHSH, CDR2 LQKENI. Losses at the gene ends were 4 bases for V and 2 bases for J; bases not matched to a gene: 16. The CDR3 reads CASSQQNFPGQGPTDTQYF. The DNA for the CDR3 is TGTGCCAGCTCACAACAAAATTTTCCGGGACAGGGTCCCACAGATACGCAGTATTTT.

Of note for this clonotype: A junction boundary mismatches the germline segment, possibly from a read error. CDR3 nucleotides: TGTGCTAGCAGCCCCGGATCCGCCTACAATGAGCAGTTCTTC. Its translation: CASSPGSAYNEQFF. The chain couples TRBV7-6 to TRBJ2-1, with unresolved D. Germline V lookup: CDR1 SGHVS, CDR2 FNYEAQ. This CDR3 contains 14 residues.

The CDR3, as DNA: TGTGCCAGCACCAAATGGGCAGCGGGGGTGGTCTACGAGCAGTACTTC. It is translated as CASTKWAAGVVYEQYF. This chain connects TRBV6-6 to TRBJ2-7; 8 bases fit TRBD2. Germline-derived CDR1 and CDR2 are MNHNY and SVGAGI (reference sequence). The length of the CDR3 is 16 residues. Trimming at V came to 7 bases and at J to 3 bases, leaving 14 bases not matched to a gene.

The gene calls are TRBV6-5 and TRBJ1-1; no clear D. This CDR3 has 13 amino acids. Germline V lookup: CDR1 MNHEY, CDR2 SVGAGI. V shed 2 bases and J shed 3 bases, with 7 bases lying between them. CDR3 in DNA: TGTGCCAGCAGTTACGGCTGGGACACTGAAGCTTTCTTT. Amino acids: CASSYGWDTEAFF.

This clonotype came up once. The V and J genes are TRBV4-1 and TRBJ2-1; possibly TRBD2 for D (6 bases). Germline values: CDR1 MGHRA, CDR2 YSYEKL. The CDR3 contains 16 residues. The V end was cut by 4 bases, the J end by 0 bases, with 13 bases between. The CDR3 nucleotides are TGCGCCAGCAGCCCTGCCATCGGGAGCTCCTACAATGAGCAGTTCTTC. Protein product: CASSPAIGSSYNEQFF.

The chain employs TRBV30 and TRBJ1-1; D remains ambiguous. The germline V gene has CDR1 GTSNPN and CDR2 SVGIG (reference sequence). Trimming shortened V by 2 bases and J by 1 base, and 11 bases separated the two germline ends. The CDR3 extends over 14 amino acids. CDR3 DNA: TGTGCCTGGAGTAAGGGCCAGGCGAACACTGAAGCTTTCTTT. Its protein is CAWSKGQANTEAFF.

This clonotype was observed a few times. The CDR3 nucleotides are TGTGCCAGCAGTGACGGCAGCATGAACACTGAAGCTTTCTTT. Its translation is CASSDGSMNTEAFF. The chain is built from TRBV2 and TRBJ1-1; D ambiguous. The CDR3 contains 14 residues. Germline lookup yields CDR1 SNHLY and CDR2 FYNNEI. V was clipped by 3 bases and J by 0 bases, with 8 bases between them.

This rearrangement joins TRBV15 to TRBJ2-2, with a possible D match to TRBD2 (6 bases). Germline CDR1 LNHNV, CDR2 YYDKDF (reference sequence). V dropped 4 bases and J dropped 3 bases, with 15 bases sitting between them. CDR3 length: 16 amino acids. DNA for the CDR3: TGTGCCACCAGCAATTGGGAGGCGGTGGACACCGGGGAGCTGTTTTTT. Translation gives CATSNWEAVDTGELFF.

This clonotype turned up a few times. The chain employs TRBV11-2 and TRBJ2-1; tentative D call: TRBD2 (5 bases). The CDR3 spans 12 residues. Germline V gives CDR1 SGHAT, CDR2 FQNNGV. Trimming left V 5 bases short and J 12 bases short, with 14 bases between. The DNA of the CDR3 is TGTGCCAGCAGCCTTGGACTCGTCCCGCAGTTCTTC. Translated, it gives CASSLGLVPQFF.

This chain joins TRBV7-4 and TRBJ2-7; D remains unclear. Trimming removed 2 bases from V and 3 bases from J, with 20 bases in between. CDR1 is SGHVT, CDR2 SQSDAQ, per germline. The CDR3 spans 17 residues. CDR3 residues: CASSLRVAGRVVYEQYF. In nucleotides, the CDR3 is TGTGCCAGCAGCTTAAGGGTTGCCGGACGGGTAGTCTACGAGCAGTACTTC.

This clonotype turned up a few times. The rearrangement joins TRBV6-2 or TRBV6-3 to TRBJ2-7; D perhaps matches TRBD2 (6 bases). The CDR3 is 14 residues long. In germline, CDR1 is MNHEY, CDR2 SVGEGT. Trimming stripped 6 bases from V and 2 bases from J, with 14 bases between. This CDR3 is CASRTAGTPYEQYF. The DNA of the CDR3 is TGTGCCAGCAGGACTGCGGGAACCCCCTACGAGCAGTACTTC.

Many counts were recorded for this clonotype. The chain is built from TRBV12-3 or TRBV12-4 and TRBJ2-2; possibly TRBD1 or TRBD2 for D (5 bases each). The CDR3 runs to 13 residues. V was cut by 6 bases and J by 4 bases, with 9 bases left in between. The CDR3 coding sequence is TGTGCCAGCAGCCTCGGGGCCACCGGGGAGCTGTTTTTT. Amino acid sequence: CASSLGATGELFF.

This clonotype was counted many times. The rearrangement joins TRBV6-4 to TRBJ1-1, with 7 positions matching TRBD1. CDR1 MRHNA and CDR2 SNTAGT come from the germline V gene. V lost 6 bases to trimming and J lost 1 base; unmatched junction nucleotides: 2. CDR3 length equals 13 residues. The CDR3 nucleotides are TGTGCCAGCAGCCGGACAGGGAACACTGAAGCTTTCTTT. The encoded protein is CASSRTGNTEAFF.

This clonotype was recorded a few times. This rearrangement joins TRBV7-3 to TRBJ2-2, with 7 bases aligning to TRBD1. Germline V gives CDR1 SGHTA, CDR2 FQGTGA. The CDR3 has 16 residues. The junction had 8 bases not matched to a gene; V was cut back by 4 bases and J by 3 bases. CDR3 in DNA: TGTGCCAGCAGCTCCTCCCTGACAGGGCACACCGGGGAGCTGTTTTTT. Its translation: CASSSSLTGHTGELFF.